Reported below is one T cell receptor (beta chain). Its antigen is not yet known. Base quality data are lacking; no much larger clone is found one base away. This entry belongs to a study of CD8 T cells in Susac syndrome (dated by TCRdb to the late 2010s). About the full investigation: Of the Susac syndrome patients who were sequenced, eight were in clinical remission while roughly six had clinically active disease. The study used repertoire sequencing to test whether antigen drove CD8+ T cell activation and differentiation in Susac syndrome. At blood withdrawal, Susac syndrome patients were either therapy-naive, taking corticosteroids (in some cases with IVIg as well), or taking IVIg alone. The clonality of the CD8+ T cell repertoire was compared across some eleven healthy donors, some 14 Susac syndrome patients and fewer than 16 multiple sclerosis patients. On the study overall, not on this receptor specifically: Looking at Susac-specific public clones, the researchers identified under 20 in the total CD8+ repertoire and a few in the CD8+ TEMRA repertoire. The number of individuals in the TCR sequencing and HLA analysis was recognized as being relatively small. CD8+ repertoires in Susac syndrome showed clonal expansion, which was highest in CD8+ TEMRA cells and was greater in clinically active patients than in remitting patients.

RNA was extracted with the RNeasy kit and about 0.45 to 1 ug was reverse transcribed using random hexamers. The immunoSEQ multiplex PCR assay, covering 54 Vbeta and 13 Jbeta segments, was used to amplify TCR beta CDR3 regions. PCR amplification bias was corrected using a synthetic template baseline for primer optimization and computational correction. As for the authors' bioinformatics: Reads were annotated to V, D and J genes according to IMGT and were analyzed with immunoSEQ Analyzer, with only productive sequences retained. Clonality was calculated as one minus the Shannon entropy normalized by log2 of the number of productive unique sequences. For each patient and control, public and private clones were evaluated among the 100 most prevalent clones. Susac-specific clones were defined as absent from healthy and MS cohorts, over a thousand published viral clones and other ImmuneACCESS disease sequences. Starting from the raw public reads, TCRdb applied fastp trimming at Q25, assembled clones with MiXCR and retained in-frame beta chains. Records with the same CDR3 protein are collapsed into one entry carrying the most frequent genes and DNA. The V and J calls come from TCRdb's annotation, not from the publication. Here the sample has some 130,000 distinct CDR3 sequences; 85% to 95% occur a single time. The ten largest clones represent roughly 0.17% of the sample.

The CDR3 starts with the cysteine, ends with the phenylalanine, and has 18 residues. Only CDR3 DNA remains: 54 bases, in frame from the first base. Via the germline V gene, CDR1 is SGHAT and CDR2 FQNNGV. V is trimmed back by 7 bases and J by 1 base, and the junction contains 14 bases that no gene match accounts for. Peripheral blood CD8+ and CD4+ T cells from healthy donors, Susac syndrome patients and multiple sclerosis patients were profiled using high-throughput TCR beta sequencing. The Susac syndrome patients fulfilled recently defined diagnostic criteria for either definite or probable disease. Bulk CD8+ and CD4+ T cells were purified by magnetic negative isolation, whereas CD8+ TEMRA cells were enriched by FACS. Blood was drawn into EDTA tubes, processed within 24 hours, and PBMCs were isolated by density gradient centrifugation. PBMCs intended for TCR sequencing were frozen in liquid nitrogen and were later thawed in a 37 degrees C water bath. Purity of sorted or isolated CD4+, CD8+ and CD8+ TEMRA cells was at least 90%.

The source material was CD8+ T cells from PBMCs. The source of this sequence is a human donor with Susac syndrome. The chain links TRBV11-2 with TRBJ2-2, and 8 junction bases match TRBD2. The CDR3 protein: CASTIKLLAGLNTGELFF. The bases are TGTGCCAGCACCATTAAACTTCTAGCGGGTTTGAACACCGGGGAGCTGTTTTTT. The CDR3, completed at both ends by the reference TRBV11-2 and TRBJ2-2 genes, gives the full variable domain EAGVAQSPRYKIIEKRQSVAFWCNPISGHATLYWYQQILGQGPKLLIQFQNNGVVDDSQLPKDRFSAERLKGVDSTLKIQPAKLEDSAVYLCASTIKLLAGLNTGELFFGEGSRLTVL.